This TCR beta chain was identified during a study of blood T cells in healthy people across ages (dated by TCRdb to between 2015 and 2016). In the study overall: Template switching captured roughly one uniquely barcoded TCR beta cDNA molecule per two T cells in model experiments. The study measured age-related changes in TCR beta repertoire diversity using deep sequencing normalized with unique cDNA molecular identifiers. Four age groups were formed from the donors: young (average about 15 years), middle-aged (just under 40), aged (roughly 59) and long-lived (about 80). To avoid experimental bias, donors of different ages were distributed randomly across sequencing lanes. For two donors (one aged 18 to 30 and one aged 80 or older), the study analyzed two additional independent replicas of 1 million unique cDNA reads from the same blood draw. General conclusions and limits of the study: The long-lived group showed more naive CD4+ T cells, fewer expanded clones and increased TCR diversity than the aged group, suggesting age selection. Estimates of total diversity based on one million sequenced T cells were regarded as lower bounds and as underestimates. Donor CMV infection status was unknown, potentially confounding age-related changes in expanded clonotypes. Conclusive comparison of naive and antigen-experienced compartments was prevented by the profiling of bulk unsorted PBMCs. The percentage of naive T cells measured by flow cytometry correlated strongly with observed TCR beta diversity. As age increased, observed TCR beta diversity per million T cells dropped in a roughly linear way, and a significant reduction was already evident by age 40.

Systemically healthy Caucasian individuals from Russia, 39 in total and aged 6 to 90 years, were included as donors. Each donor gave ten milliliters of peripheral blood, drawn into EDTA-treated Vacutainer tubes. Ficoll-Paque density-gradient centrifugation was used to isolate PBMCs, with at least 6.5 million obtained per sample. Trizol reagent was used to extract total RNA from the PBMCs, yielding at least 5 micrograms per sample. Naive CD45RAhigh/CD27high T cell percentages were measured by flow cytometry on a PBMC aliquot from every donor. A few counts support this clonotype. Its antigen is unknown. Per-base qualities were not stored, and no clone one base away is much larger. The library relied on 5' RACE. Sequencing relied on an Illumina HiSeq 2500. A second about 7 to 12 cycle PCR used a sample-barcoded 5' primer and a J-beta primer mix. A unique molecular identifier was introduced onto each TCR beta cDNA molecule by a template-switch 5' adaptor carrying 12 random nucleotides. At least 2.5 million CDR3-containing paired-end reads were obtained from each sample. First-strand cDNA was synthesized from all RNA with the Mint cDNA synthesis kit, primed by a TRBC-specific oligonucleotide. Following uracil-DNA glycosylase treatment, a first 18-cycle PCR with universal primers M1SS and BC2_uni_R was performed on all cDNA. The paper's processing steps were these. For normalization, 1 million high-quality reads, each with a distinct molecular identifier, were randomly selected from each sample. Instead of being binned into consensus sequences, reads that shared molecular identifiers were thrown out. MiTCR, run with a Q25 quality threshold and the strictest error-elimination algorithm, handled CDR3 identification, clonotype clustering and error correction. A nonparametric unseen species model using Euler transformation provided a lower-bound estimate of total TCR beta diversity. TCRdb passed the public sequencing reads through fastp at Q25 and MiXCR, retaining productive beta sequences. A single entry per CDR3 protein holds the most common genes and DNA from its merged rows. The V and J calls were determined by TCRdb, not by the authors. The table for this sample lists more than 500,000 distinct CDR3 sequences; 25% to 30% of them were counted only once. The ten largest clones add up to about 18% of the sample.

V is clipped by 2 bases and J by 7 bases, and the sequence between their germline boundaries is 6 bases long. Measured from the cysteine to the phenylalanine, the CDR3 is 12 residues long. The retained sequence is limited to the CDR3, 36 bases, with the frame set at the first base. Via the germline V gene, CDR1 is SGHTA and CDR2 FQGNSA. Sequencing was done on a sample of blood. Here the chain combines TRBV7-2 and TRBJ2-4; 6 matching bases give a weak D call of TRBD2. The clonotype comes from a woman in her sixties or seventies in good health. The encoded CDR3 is CASSLSGNIQYF. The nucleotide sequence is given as TGTGCCAGCAGCTTAAGCGGGAACATTCAGTACTTC.